The entry that follows covers one T cell receptor (beta chain) sequence. Antigen unknown. This entry belongs to a study of OX40 agonist ivuxolimab in advanced cancers. Study context: Participants, approximately 81% male, averaged around 60 years of age, ranging from roughly 23 to 80. Earlier anti-PD-1, anti-PD-L1 or anti-CTLA-4 therapy was permitted; over 35% had received some. The study's findings and limits: Some patients who did not respond also had low normalized T-cell clonal expansion.

Patients were ineligible given autoimmune disease history or systemic immunosuppression. Data came from immunoSEQ multiplex PCR; TCRdb stores just in-frame clones and leaves some out. The sample yields 62,000 or so clones, about 89% seen once. The CDR3 covers 15 residues. With V trimmed by 5 bases and J by 4 bases, 7 bases remained unmatched. Germline CDR1 MNHEY, CDR2 SMNVEV (reference sequence). J is TRBJ2-7 and V is TRBV27, with 11 nucleotides matching TRBD2. This TCR derives from an adult with an advanced solid tumor such as melanoma, head and neck, liver or kidney cancer. The source material was CD4+ or CD8+ T cells sorted from blood, sampled in a trial of the OX40 agonist ivuxolimab. The DNA of the CDR3 is TGTGCCAGCAGTACCAGCACTAGCGGGAGTTACGAGCAGTACTTC. Its translation: CASSTSTSGSYEQYF.